The source of this TCR beta chain is a study of identical twins. MiXCR, run by TCRdb on the 5' RACE reads, gives a single entry per CDR3 protein. The repertoire has just over 450,000 distinct CDR3 sequences, approximately 15% of them found once; the top ten carry approximately 0.52%. In every case, the donor was a healthy Caucasian. In this sample, this clonotype turned up many times. Germline values: CDR1 MNHEY, CDR2 SVGEGT. The CDR3 has 18 amino acids. V lost 2 bases, J lost 2 bases, and 4 bases stayed unmatched. These same data were also listed under a study on yellow fever vaccine responses in identical twins. From that second work: Twins' vaccine T cell response reportedly seemed partly convergent, partly personalized.

The sequence was collected from a woman aged 18-29 years in good health. Sequences were obtained from CD4+ T cells sorted from blood. This chain links TRBV6-2 or TRBV6-3 with TRBJ2-6, with 12 bases matching TRBD1. As DNA, the CDR3 is TGTGCCAGCAGTTACCTCGGGACAGGGGGCACTGGGGCCAACGTCCTGACTTTC. Translated: CASSYLGTGGTGANVLTF.